This record concerns one T cell receptor (beta chain) sequence. This record comes from a study of blood T cell repertoires in COVID-19. The germline V gene has CDR1 SGHAT and CDR2 FQDESV (reference sequence). This CDR3 has 14 amino acids. V was shortened by 7 bases and J by 0 bases, with 11 bases between the two germline ends. The table came from immunoSEQ multiplex PCR; TCRdb's copy has only in-frame clones and leaves some out. The table includes 280,000 or so clones, approximately 85% detected once. Sequencing was performed on PBMCs or T cells enriched from blood (not recorded which). The TCR comes from a man aged 30-40 years who had recovered from COVID-19. The rearrangement joins TRBV11-1 to TRBJ2-3; a possible D gene is TRBD1 (5 bases). CDR3: CASKDISSTDTQYF. CDR3 nucleotide sequence: TGTGCCAGCAAGGACATTTCTAGCACAGATACGCAGTATTTT.